Listed below are T cell receptor beta chains from one sample, sequenced in a study of cytomegalovirus exposure and HLA in healthy donors. Only in-frame clones appear in the TCRdb table, and some are missing; sequencing was by immunoSEQ multiplex PCR. This sample yields 85,000 to 100,000 clones, of which 64% are seen a single time; roughly 2.5% belongs to the top ten. The sample was PBMCs. The receptors derive from a human donor in good health. Both conserved end residues are part of each CDR3. Fields, in order: CDR3 DNA, CDR3 protein, J gene, clone size, V gene, D gene. The D gene is left open where the match is weak. Only part of the rows carry a size: once, few, many, or a class if the clone is expanded.

TGCAGCGTCAGAGGACAGGGGGGGTACTACGAGCAGTACTTC,CSVRGQGGYYEQYF,TRBJ2-7,once,TRBV29-1,TRBD1
TGTGCCAGCGGCTATGGGACAGTAAGGACCAATGAGCAGTTCTTC,CASGYGTVRTNEQFF,TRBJ2-1,.,TRBV5-4,TRBD1
TGTGCCAGCAGTGAGCAGCGGGGGGCGGGGAATGAGCAGTTCTTC,CASSEQRGAGNEQFF,TRBJ2-1,few,TRBV2,TRBD2
TGCGAAAACAGGGGGCGAAATAATTCACCCCTCCACTTT,CENRGRNNSPLHF,TRBJ1-6,.,TRBV30,TRBD1
TGCGCCAGCAGCCACAAAGTTGGAAGGGGTTTAGGGTATGAAAAACTGTTTTTT,CASSHKVGRGLGYEKLFF,TRBJ1-4,few,TRBV4-1,.
TGTGCCAGCAGGACAGGGGTGCGAGAGACCCAGTACTTC,CASRTGVRETQYF,TRBJ2-5,.,TRBV6-1,TRBD1
TGTGCCAGCAGCGTAGGACAGGCGGCGAACACCGGGGAGCTGTTTTTT,CASSVGQAANTGELFF,TRBJ2-2,.,TRBV9,.
TGTGCCAGCAGTGGGGGGGGCCCTGAAGCTTTCTTT,CASSGGGPEAFF,TRBJ1-1,.,TRBV6-5,.
TGTGCCAGCAGCCTTGGACAGGACACCGGGGAGCTGTTTTTT,CASSLGQDTGELFF,TRBJ2-2,.,TRBV5-4,TRBD1
TGTGCCAGCAGCTTAAGGGACAAATCCTACAATGAGCAGTTCTTC,CASSLRDKSYNEQFF,TRBJ2-1,.,TRBV7-3,.
TGTGCCAGCAGCTTAGCGAAAGCGGGGACCACAGATACGCAGTATTTT,CASSLAKAGTTDTQYF,TRBJ2-3,.,TRBV7-2,TRBD2
TGTGCCAGCTCACCGCAGGTGAACACTGAAGCTTTCTTT,CASSPQVNTEAFF,TRBJ1-1,.,TRBV18,.
TGTGCCAGCAGTCCGGACAGCCGACAGACCCAGTACTTC,CASSPDSRQTQYF,TRBJ2-5,.,TRBV5-6,.
TGTGCCAGCAGCTTAGGACAGTTTGGAAACACCATATATTTT,CASSLGQFGNTIYF,TRBJ1-3,.,TRBV7-2,.
TGTGCCAGCAGCCGGACAGGGTCGAGCACTGAAGCTTTCTTT,CASSRTGSSTEAFF,TRBJ1-1,.,TRBV7-2,TRBD1
TGTGCCAGCAGCTTAGATACCAGACTCTACGAGCAGTACTTC,CASSLDTRLYEQYF,TRBJ2-7,.,TRBV11-3,.
TGCGCCAGCAGCCAAGAGGAGGGTTTGAGCTCCTATAATTCACCCCTCCACTTT,CASSQEEGLSSYNSPLHF,TRBJ1-6,.,TRBV4-3,.
TGTGCCAGTAGCAGGGTTAACTATGGCTACACCTTC,CASSRVNYGYTF,TRBJ1-2,.,TRBV19,.
TGTGCCAGCAGCTTAGAACAGGGGCACTCACCCCTCCACTTT,CASSLEQGHSPLHF,TRBJ1-6,once,TRBV5-4,TRBD1
TGCAGCGTTGAAGGGTCACAGATAAACCACGAGCAGTACTTC,CSVEGSQINHEQYF,TRBJ2-7,.,TRBV29-1,.
TGTGCCAGCTCACCACTACAGGCCCAACACCCCTACGAGCAGTACTTC,CASSPLQAQHPYEQYF,TRBJ2-7,few,TRBV18,.
TGTGCCAGCCGGGACAGGGCCAATCAGCCCCAGCATTTT,CASRDRANQPQHF,TRBJ1-5,.,TRBV6-6,TRBD1
.,CASRVQGVGTGNTIYF,TRBJ1-3,.,TRBV21-1,.
TGTGCCAGCAGTTTAGGGGGACATCGAACCGGGGAGCTGTTTTTT,CASSLGGHRTGELFF,TRBJ2-2,few,TRBV28,.
TGCGCCAGCAGCCACTCCCCAGCTAGCGGTCAAGAGACCCAGTACTTC,CASSHSPASGQETQYF,TRBJ2-5,.,TRBV4-1,TRBD2
TGCGCCAGCAGCCAGTCTCCTGTGGCGGGGGTGGGCTACGAGCAGTACTTC,CASSQSPVAGVGYEQYF,TRBJ2-7,.,TRBV4-1,TRBD2
TGTGCCAGCAGCGAAGTCTCCAGGAAGGGGAAAGGCTACACCTTC,CASSEVSRKGKGYTF,TRBJ1-2,.,TRBV7-2,.
TGTGCCAGCAACCATATGGGCAGCTCCTACGAGCAGTACTTC,CASNHMGSSYEQYF,TRBJ2-7,.,TRBV13,.
TGTGCCATCAGTGAGTCGGTCAGGGATTTAGGCTACACCTTC,CAISESVRDLGYTF,TRBJ1-2,.,TRBV10-3,.
TGTGCCAGCAGCTTAGAGGGACACCTGAACACTGAAGCTTTCTTT,CASSLEGHLNTEAFF,TRBJ1-1,.,TRBV7-9,.
TGTGCCAGCAGCCGGACAGGGGGCCTGTACGAGCAGTACTTC,CASSRTGGLYEQYF,TRBJ2-7,few,TRBV11-3,TRBD1
TGCAGCGTTGATTTGGGGGCGCAAATAGGCTATGGCTACACCTTC,CSVDLGAQIGYGYTF,TRBJ1-2,once,TRBV29-1,.
TGCGCCAGCAGCCAGGCCCTGCGGGGACAGGGGGCGTACGAGCAGTACTTC,CASSQALRGQGAYEQYF,TRBJ2-7,.,TRBV4-3,TRBD1
TGCGCCAGCAGCTTGGCGGGGACTAGTGGGTACGAGCAGTACTTC,CASSLAGTSGYEQYF,TRBJ2-7,few,TRBV5-1,TRBD2
TGTGCCTGGAGTATTCTCGGTGGGGTGGGGCATCAGCCCCAGCATTTT,CAWSILGGVGHQPQHF,TRBJ1-5,.,TRBV30,.
TGTGCCAGCAGCTTAATAGCGGGGGGTACCGGGGAGCTGTTTTTT,CASSLIAGGTGELFF,TRBJ2-2,.,TRBV11-3,TRBD2
TGTGCCAGCAGCTTCGGACTCCGTGATACGCAGTATTTT,CASSFGLRDTQYF,TRBJ2-3,.,TRBV7-9,.
TGTGCCAGCGGAAGAGGAGGGGGGGGGTACACTGAAGCTTTCTTT,CASGRGGGGYTEAFF,TRBJ1-1,.,TRBV6-5,.
TGTGCCAGCAGCCTAGGTGCGGGGACAGAAGAGACCCAGTACTTC,CASSLGAGTEETQYF,TRBJ2-5,few,TRBV5-8,.
TGTGCCAGCAGTTTAGGACAGGGGGGGGTAACGCAGTATTTT,CASSLGQGGVTQYF,TRBJ2-3,.,TRBV27,TRBD1
TGTGCCAGCAGCCCAACGACTAGCGGGGGCACCGGGGAGCTGTTTTTT,CASSPTTSGGTGELFF,TRBJ2-2,.,TRBV7-3,TRBD2
TGTGCCAGCAGCTCCCAACAGGGGAGTAATGAAAAACTGTTTTTT,CASSSQQGSNEKLFF,TRBJ1-4,few,TRBV4-2,TRBD1
TGTGCCAGCAGCCTGACTAGCGGGAAAAGGGATACGCAGTATTTT,CASSLTSGKRDTQYF,TRBJ2-3,.,TRBV5-4,TRBD2
TGTGCCAGCAGCTTTCGGGCGACAGCCCAGGGGTACTACAATGAGCAGTTCTTC,CASSFRATAQGYYNEQFF,TRBJ2-1,.,TRBV7-9,.
TGTGCCAGCAGCTTAAGCGGGACAGGGATGTGGAGAGAGACCCAGTACTTC,CASSLSGTGMWRETQYF,TRBJ2-5,.,TRBV7-6,TRBD1